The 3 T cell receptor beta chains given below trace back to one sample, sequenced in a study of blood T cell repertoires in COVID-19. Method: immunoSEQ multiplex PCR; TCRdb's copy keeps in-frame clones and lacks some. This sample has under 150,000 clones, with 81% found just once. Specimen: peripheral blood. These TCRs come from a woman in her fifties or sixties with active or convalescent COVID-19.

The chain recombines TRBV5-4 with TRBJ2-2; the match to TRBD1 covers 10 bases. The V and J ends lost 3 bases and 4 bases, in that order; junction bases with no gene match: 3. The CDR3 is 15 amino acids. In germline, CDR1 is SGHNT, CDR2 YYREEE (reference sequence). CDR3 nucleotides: TGTGCCAGCAGCTGGGGGACAGGGGCCACCGGGGAGCTGTTTTTT. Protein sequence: CASSWGTGATGELFF.

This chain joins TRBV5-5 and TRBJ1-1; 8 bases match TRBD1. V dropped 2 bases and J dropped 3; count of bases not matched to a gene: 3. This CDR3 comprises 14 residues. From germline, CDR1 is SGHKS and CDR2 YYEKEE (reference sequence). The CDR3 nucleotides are TGTGCCAGCAGCTTCGCAGGGGGCCACACTGAAGCTTTCTTT. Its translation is CASSFAGGHTEAFF.

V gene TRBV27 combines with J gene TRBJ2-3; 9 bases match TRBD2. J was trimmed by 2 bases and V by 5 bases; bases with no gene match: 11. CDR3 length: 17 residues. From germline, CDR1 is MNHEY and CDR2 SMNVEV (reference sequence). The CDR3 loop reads CASSPIRAGGITDTQYF. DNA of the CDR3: TGTGCCAGCAGTCCGATCCGGGCGGGAGGGATCACAGATACGCAGTATTTT.